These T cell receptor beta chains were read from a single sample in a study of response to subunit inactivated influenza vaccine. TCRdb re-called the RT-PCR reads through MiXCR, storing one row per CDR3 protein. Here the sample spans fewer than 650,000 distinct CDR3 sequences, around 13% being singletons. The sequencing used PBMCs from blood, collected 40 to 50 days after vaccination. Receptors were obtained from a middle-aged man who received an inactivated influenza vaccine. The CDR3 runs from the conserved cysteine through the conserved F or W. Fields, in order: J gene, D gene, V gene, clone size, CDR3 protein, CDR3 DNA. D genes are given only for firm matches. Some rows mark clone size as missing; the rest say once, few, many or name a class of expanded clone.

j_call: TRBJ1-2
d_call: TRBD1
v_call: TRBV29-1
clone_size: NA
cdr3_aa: CSVDPGQGSGLYGYTF
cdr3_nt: TGCAGCGTCGATCCGGGACAGGGCAGTGGGCTCTATGGCTACACCTTC

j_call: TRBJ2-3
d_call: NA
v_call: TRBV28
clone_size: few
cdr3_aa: CASSLNLELDTQYF
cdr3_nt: TGTGCCAGCAGTTTAAATTTGGAACTAGATACGCAGTATTTT

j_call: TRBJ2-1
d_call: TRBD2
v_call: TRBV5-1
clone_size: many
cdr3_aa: CASGTSGGHEQFF
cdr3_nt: TGCGCCAGCGGGACTAGCGGGGGGCATGAGCAGTTCTTC

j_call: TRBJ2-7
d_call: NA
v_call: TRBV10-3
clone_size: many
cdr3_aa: CAISGEGYEQYF
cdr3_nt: TGTGCCATCAGTGGTGAGGGTTACGAGCAGTACTTC

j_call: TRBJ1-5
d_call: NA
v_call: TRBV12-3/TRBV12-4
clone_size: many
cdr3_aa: CASSLGQFSNQPQHF
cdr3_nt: TGTGCCAGCAGTTTAGGGCAGTTTAGCAATCAGCCCCAGCATTTT

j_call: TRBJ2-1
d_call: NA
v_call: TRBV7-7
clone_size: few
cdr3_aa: CASSRGAGPSYNEQFF
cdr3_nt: TGTGCTAGCTCACGTGGGGCGGGCCCCTCCTACAATGAGCAGTTCTTC

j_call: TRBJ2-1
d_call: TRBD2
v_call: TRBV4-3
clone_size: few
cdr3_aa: CASSQDLAGGLSEQFF
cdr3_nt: TGCGCCAGCAGCCAAGATCTAGCGGGAGGGTTATCTGAGCAGTTCTTC

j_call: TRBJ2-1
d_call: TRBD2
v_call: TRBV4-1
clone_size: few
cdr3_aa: CASSQGQLSGDEQFF
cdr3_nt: TGCGCCAGCAGCCAAGGACAACTTAGCGGGGATGAGCAGTTCTTC

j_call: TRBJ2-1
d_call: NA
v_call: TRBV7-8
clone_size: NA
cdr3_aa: CASSREGGSYNEQFF
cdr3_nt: TGTGCCAGCAGCCGCGAGGGGGGGTCGTACAATGAGCAGTTCTTC

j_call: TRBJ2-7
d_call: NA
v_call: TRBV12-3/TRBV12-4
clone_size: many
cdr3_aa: CASSFDRNYEQYF
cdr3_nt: TGTGCCAGCAGTTTTGACAGAAACTACGAGCAGTACTTC

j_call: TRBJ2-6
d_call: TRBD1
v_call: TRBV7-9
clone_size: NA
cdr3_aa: CASRPRLTGAGANVLTF
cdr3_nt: TGTGCCAGCAGGCCTCGCCTCACAGGGGCTGGGGCCAACGTCCTGACTTTC

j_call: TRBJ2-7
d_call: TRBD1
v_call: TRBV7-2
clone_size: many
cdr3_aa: CASSPRTGDYEQYF
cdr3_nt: TGTGCCAGCAGCCCCCGGACAGGGGATTACGAGCAGTACTTC

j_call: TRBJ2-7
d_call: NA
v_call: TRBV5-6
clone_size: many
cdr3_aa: CASSLAWGTEFYEQYF
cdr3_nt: TGTGCCAGCAGCTTGGCCTGGGGCACTGAGTTCTACGAGCAGTACTTC

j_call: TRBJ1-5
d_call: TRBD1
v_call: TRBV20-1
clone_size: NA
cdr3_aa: CSASTGGGNQPQHF
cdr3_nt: TGCAGTGCTTCGACAGGGGGAGGCAATCAGCCCCAGCATTTT

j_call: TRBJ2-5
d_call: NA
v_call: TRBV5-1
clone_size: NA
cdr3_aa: CASSLDVGATQYF
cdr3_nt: TGCGCCAGCAGCTTGGATGTTGGGGCGACCCAGTACTTC

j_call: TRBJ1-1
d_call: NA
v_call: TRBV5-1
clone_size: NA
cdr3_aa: CASSLALWSSHKNTEAFF
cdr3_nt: TGCGCCAGCAGCTTGGCCCTTTGGTCCTCCCATAAGAACACTGAAGCTTTCTTT

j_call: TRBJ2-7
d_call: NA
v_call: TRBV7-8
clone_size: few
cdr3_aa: CASSSPSARPNNYEQYF
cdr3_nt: TGTGCCAGCAGCTCCCCAAGTGCGCGCCCCAACAACTACGAGCAGTACTTC

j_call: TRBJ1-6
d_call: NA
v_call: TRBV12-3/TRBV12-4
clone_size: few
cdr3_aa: CASRLGRDNSPLHF
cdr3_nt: TGTGCCAGCAGACTTGGACGGGATAATTCACCCCTCCACTTT